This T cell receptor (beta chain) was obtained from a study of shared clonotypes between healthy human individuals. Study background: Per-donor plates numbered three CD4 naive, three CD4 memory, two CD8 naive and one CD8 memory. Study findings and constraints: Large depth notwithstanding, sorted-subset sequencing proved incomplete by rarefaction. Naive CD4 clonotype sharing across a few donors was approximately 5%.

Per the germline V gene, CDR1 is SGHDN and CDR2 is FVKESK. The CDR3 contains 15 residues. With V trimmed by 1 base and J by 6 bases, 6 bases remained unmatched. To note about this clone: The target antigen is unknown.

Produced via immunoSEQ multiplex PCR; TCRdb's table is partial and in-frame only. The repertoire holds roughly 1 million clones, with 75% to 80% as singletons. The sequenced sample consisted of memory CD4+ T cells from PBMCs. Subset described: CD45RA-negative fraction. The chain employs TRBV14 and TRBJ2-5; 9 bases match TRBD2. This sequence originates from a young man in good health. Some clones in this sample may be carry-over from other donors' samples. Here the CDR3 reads CASSQGSGSYKTQYF. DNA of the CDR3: TGTGCCAGCAGCCAAGGTAGCGGGAGTTATAAGACCCAGTACTTC.